This T cell receptor beta chain was recorded in a study of T cell responses to AZD1222 COVID-19 vaccine. To note about this clone: As yet, its antigen is unknown.

V lost 2 bases and J 4 bases, leaving 15 bases between the germline ends. The CDR3 extends over 16 amino acids. Germline V gene lookup returns CDR1 MDHEN and CDR2 SYDVKM. Whole-study findings and limits: Epitopes outside B.1.351 and B.1.1.7 mutated regions reportedly drew nearly half of spike TCRs. All repertoire sampling was performed exclusively after the peak T cell response. Clonal diversity was possibly underestimated; the donors were predominantly white British and more often female. Spike was spanned by vaccine-associated CD4 TCRs, with dominance at 160-218 and 743-854.

Using immunoSEQ multiplex PCR, the repertoire was profiled, and TCRdb retains in-frame clones only, with some absent. The sample holds roughly 120,000 clones, approximately 90% seen once. Sequencing used peripheral blood, obtained 28 days after the second AZD1222 dose. The chain uses TRBV28 and TRBJ1-5; D uncertain. The TCR comes from an adult who received the AZD1222 COVID-19 vaccine. CDR3: CASSLIRARTNQPQHF. The CDR3 DNA reads as TGTGCCAGCAGTTTAATCCGTGCCAGGACTAATCAGCCCCAGCATTTT. Based on the CDR3 plus reference TRBV28 and TRBJ1-5, the full variable domain is DVKVTQSSRYLVKRTGEKVFLECVQDMDHENMFWYRQDPGLGLRLIYFSYDVKMKEKGDIPEGYSVSREKKERFSLILESASTNQTSMYLCASSLIRARTNQPQHFGDGTRLSIL.